The source of this T cell receptor (beta chain) is a study of OX40 agonist ivuxolimab in advanced cancers. Overall study context: Partial responses were recorded for three patients, including one with hepatocellular carcinoma and two with cutaneous melanoma. Points from the study as a whole: The expanded peripheral T cells' antigen specificity was not determined. Clonal expansion by week 6 occurred in CD4+ and CD8+ blood T cells (at 0.1 to 3.0 mg/kg).

In regard to this clone: Its antigen is not known.

Clones were read by immunoSEQ multiplex PCR, and TCRdb kept only the in-frame ones, dropping some. In the table there are about 50,000 clones, about four fifths of which are singletons. The receptor comes from an adult with an advanced solid tumor such as melanoma, head and neck, liver or kidney cancer. The source was CD4+ or CD8+ T cells sorted from blood, collected in a trial of the OX40 agonist ivuxolimab.

CDR3 loop: CATLDSLRNQPQHF. CDR3 bases: TGTGCCACTTTAGACAGTCTCCGCAATCAGCCCCAGCATTTT. The chain has TRBV28 and TRBJ1-5, with a weak D call TRBD1 (5 bases). This CDR3 is 14 amino acids long. V was clipped by 10 bases and J by 2 bases, with 15 bases between them. The V gene's germline CDR1 is MDHEN and CDR2 SYDVKM.